These 5 T cell receptor beta chains were all obtained from the same sample, sequenced in a study of spatial heterogeneity in lung cancer. Sample time point: sample taken at primary tumor resection. Unsorted whole RNA of tumor, nontumor lung or frozen PBMC was sequenced. TCRdb analysed the 5' RACE reads with MiXCR anew, one entry per CDR3 protein. The sample has about 56,000 distinct CDR3 sequences; 7% to 10% are singletons. The sample here was PBMCs, taken at surgery. All receptors derive from a female donor with early-stage non-small cell lung cancer.

The V and J genes are TRBV12-3 or TRBV12-4 and TRBJ2-2, with D perhaps TRBD2 (5 bases). This CDR3 comprises 14 residues. Trimming stripped 8 bases from V and 4 bases from J, with 14 bases between. The CDR3 here is CASSLGSSTGELFF. CDR3 DNA sequence: TGTGCCAGCTCGTTAGGGAGTAGCACCGGGGAGCTGTTTTTT.

This clonotype was seen ten or more times. The chain employs TRBV27 and TRBJ2-7, with D perhaps TRBD1 (6 bases). V dropped 5 bases and J dropped 0 bases, with 11 bases sitting between them. The germline V gene has CDR1 MNHEY and CDR2 SMNVEV (reference sequence). The CDR3 runs 14 residues. Here the CDR3 reads CASSPRTVSYEQYF. CDR3 coding DNA: TGTGCCAGCAGTCCGAGGACAGTCTCCTACGAGCAGTACTTC.

This clonotype has a count of ten or more. V gene TRBV4-1 combines with J gene TRBJ1-1; D remains ambiguous. With 1 base removed from V and 2 bases from J, the gap between germline ends came to 11 bases. The CDR3 is 15 amino acids. Germline V CDR1 and CDR2: MGHRA, YSYEKL. The CDR3 DNA sequence: TGCGCCAGCAGCCAAGGTCGGACGGTAAACACTGAAGCTTTCTTT. Protein sequence: CASSQGRTVNTEAFF.

This clonotype was seen a few times. V gene TRBV5-1 combines with J gene TRBJ2-5, with 7 bases aligning to TRBD1. CDR1 and CDR2 (germline): SGHRS, YFSETQ. V lost 4 bases to trimming and J lost 2 bases; unmatched junction nucleotides: 8. The CDR3 runs 15 residues. CDR3 in amino acids: CASSMYRGRQETQYF. The CDR3 DNA follows: TGCGCCAGCAGCATGTACAGGGGAAGGCAAGAGACCCAGTACTTC.

This clonotype was seen at least ten times. V gene TRBV5-1 combines with J gene TRBJ2-2, with unresolved D. V dropped 0 bases and J dropped 2 bases, with 8 bases sitting between them. Germline loops: CDR1 SGHRS, CDR2 YFSETQ. The CDR3 length is 15 residues. The CDR3 DNA reads as TGCGCCAGCAGCTTGGGATCGGGTAACACCGGGGAGCTGTTTTTT. This encodes CASSLGSGNTGELFF.